This TCR beta chain stems from a study of blood T cell repertoires in COVID-19. Study at large: Collection of acute and convalescent COVID-19 samples took place in the United States, Italy and Spain. PBMCs, B-cell-depleted T cells, or T cells were the source of the cDNA or gDNA that made up the material.

Per the study methods: Amplification of reference gene primers was used by the study to estimate nucleated cell counts. Assay: immunoSEQ multiplex PCR; the TCRdb copy retains only in-frame clones and omits some. V, J and clone size are those of that table, while D and trimming were read from the DNA. This table has around 39,000 clones, around 90% appearing once. This clone was found once. The specimen sequenced was peripheral blood. This TCR was sampled from a human donor in a cohort sampled during active COVID-19.

CDR3 nucleotide sequence: TGTGCCAGCAGCTCTCGTCCAGGGACTTCTAACTATGGCTACACCTTC. It specifies CASSSRPGTSNYGYTF. The chain uses TRBV11-2 and TRBJ1-2, with a tentative D call TRBD1 (5 bases). Trimming shortened V by 4 bases and J by 0 bases, and 15 bases separated the two germline ends. Looked up from germline, CDR1 is SGHAT and CDR2 is FQNNGV. The CDR3 is 16 residues long.